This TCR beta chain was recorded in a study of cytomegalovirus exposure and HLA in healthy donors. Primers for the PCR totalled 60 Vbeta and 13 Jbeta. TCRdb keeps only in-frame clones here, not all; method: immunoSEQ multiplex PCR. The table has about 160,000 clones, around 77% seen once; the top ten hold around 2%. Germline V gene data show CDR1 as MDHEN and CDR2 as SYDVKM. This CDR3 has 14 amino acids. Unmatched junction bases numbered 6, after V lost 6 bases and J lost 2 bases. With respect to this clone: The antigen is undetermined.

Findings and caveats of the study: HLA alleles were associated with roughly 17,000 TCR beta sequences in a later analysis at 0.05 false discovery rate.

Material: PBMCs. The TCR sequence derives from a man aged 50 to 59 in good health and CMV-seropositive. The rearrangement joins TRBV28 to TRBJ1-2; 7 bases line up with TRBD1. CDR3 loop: CASSLRTGNYGYTF. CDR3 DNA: TGTGCCAGCAGCCTCCGGACAGGCAACTATGGCTACACCTTC.